This T cell receptor beta chain was identified in a study of post-analysis software for immune sequencing data. This clonotype was counted a few times. Its antigen is still unknown. Study observations and caveats: TRBV5-6, TRBV5-1 and TRBV20-1 belonged to a set of roughly 5 TRBV segments that were more frequent in patients than controls. Controls' normalized Chao1 diversity significantly exceeded that of multiple sclerosis patients.

This CDR3 has 17 residues. Germline V gives CDR1 DFQATT, CDR2 SNEGSKA (reference sequence). Unique-molecular-identifier-tagged TCR beta cDNA libraries were used. TCRdb ran MiXCR on the PCR reads and lists one entry per CDR3 protein. The table has some 890,000 distinct CDR3 sequences, roughly 50% seen once. The sample taken for sequencing was blood. The V gene is TRBV20-1, the J gene TRBJ2-5; D possibly matches TRBD1 or TRBD2 (5 bases each). The better agreement between TRBJ2-7 and the DNA end casts doubt on the J call. This TCR came from a girl aged 10 to 17 with multiple sclerosis. In DNA, the CDR3 is TGCAGTGCTAGAGATATTCGACGCGTCCCCCTTGGGGGCGAGCAGTACTTC. Amino acids: CSARDIRRVPLGGEQYF.